This TCR beta chain appears in the sequencing data of a study of blood T cell repertoires in COVID-19. For the study at large: Researchers got acute and convalescent COVID-19 samples from the United States, Italy and Spain. In each case, the material was cDNA or gDNA derived from T cells, B-cell-depleted T cells, or PBMCs.

Enrolment of Seattle patients took place during active infection, and they were followed longitudinally. Authors' methods: Estimated nucleated cell counts came from reference gene primer amplification. Using immunoSEQ multiplex PCR, the repertoire was profiled, and TCRdb retains in-frame clones only, with some absent. V and J calls and clone size are copied from that table; D and trimming were computed from the DNA. This table has approximately 160,000 clones, around 86% appearing once. The receptor's source is a man aged 55-75 years with COVID-19, enrolled during active disease. Source material: peripheral blood.

Here the CDR3 reads CASSVALAGGADNEQFF. In DNA, the CDR3 is TGTGCCAGCAGCGTAGCTCTAGCGGGAGGGGCAGACAATGAGCAGTTCTTC. The chain joins TRBV9 to TRBJ2-1, with TRBD2 matching 12 bases. Germline CDR1 and CDR2: SGDLS and YYNGEE. The ends lost 0 bases at V and 5 bases at J; junction bases unmatched: 6. This CDR3 is 17 amino acids long.